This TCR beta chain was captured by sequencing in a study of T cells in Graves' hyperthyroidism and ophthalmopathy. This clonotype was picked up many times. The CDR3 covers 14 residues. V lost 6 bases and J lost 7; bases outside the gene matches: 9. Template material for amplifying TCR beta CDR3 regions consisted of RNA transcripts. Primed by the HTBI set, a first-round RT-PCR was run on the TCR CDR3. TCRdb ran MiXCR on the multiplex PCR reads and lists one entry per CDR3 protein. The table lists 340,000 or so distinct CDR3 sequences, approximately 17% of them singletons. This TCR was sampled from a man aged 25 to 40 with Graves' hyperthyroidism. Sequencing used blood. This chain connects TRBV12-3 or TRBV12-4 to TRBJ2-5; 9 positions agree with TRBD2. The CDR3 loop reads CASSTLGLARTQYF. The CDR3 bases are TGTGCCAGCAGCACTCTCGGACTAGCGAGGACCCAGTACTTC.